This record looks at one T cell receptor (beta chain) sequence and its context. This receptor's antigen is unknown. Since the CDR3 does not end with the conserved phenylalanine or tryptophan, this likely comes from a read error. The TCR beta CDR3 regions were amplified from the RNA transcripts. For the first round of RT-PCR on the TCR CDR3, the HTBI primer set was used together with the Qiagen OneStep RT-PCR kit. Libraries were constructed in a second round of multiplex PCR, after which size selection and purification were performed. Libraries were sequenced paired-end with 100 bp reads on an Illumina HiSeq2000. Under the source paper's analysis protocol: SOAPnuke was used to process the raw data, removing reads that contained adapters or uncalled bases, had a mean Phred below 15, or lacked an exact match to the constant primer or identifier. COPE v1.2.5 was used to merge the high-quality paired reads, and each unique nucleotide sequence was defined as a clonotype. MiTCR v1.1 was used to align clonotypes to the IMGT TRBV, TRBD and TRBJ reference segments. Only V-J combinations with frequency above 0.0001, covering 99% to 99.2% of repertoires, were analysed. The TCS score was defined as F50 (clonal expansion) divided by E x V (chaos), with BLOSUM62-based TCRdist calculated between CDR3 peptides within each V-J. Welch's t-statistics and random forest reduced around 510 V-J features to fewer than 15, which were used in a naive Bayes classifier (R e1071). TCRdb trimmed public reads at Q25 via fastp, called clones via MiXCR and kept in-frame beta chains. Rows with one shared CDR3 protein collapse into an entry with the most common genes and DNA. TCRdb's processing, not the authors', yielded these V and J calls. This sample holds approximately 740,000 distinct CDR3 sequences; about 14% were observed only once. The ten largest clones add up to about 9.4% of the sample.

These data come from a study of T cells in Graves' hyperthyroidism and ophthalmopathy (dated by TCRdb to between 2018 and 2020). Turning to the overall study: Peripheral blood samples were taken at initial diagnosis, before any treatment was given. Prospective prediction of ophthalmopathy was tested in an independent validation cohort of approximately 18 hyperthyroidism patients and 15 to 17 patients who later progressed to ophthalmopathy. TCR Vbeta CDR3 sequencing of roughly 140 peripheral blood samples (roughly 43 ophthalmopathy, 75 or so hyperthyroidism and roughly 17 progressor patients) is reported in the paper. To identify distinguishing TCR V-J signatures, a discovery cohort of 100 patients was used, comprising under 45 with Graves' ophthalmopathy and around 60 with stable Graves' hyperthyroidism. Following sampling, methimazole starting at 30 mg daily was given to hyperthyroidism patients, and high-dose intravenous methylprednisolone was given to ophthalmopathy patients. In addition, the study compared T-cell repertoires in thyroid tissue and in blood from six Graves' hyperthyroidism patients. The roughly 91 discovery patients were randomly split 7:3 into training and test sets.

The CDR3 is 13 residues long, counting both termini. The sequence is cut down to CDR3 DNA, 39 bases in frame from base 1. V lost 1 base and J lost 3 bases; the stretch between them is 6 bases long. Reading the germline V gene (reference sequence) gives CDR1 SEHNR and CDR2 FQNEAQ. General conclusions and limits of the study: Ophthalmopathy was separated from stable hyperthyroidism by a 13 V-J signature model, with 87.88% sensitivity and approximately 81% specificity obtained in cross-validation and 80%/75% obtained in testing. No statistical method was used to fix the sample size in advance, and group allocation was not hidden from the investigators. In validation, progression to ophthalmopathy was predicted by the model with approximately 67% sensitivity and around 75% specificity, a median of approximately 7.1 months before onset. Blood samples also contained most of the expanded thyroid clonotypes (frequency above 0.001), which suggests that blood repertoires may reflect thyroid immune responses.

A patient counted as having stable Graves' hyperthyroidism if no progression to ophthalmopathy occurred over 18 months of follow-up. Hyperthyroidism patients were aged 18 to 65 years and newly diagnosed, with disease duration of less than 2 months. Patients with uncontrolled infections, other autoimmune diseases, pregnancy or lactation were excluded. Diagnoses were established on the basis of clinical symptoms, serum thyroxine and TRAb, thyroid ultrasound, and orbital computed tomography. PBMCs were isolated from 10 ml of fresh peripheral blood by Ficoll-Paque density gradient centrifugation. Total RNA was extracted using Trizol reagent, and RNA quality was assessed on an Agilent 2100 Bioanalyzer.

The chain uses TRBV7-9 and TRBJ2-5; TRBD1 is a weak D gene call, 5 bases matching. The sequence derives from a woman younger than 35 with Graves' hyperthyroidism. The sample was blood. Here is the DNA: TGTGCCAGCAGCTTAGTACAGGAAGAGACCCAGTACTTA. Protein translation: CASSLVQEETQYL.